The source of this T cell receptor (beta chain) is a study of patients and donors after allogeneic stem cell transplantation. This clonotype appeared a single time. TCRdb fed the RT-PCR reads into MiXCR, producing one record per CDR3 protein. The table records about 200,000 distinct CDR3 sequences, around two fifths of them present only once. The receptor comes from a human donor who was either an allogeneic HSCT recipient or a stem cell or donor lymphocyte infusion donor (not recorded which). It is not recorded whose cells these are; they may come from a transplant donor. The sequenced sample was blood, either unsorted or a sorted T cell fraction (not recorded which).

The CDR3 is CASSLLPGRLPMNTEAFF. The CDR3 region has the DNA TGTGCCAGCAGCTTGCTACCGGGACGACTTCCCATGAACACTGAAGCTTTCTTT. V gene TRBV5-6 combines with J gene TRBJ1-1, with TRBD1 as a possible D gene (5 bases). Germline-derived CDR1 and CDR2 are SGHDT and YYEEEE. There are 18 residues in the CDR3. The V end was cut by 1 base, the J end by 0 bases, with 19 bases between.